One sample yielded the 25 T cell receptor beta chains listed below, sequenced in a study of T-cell memory formation after mild COVID-19. TCRdb reprocessed the 5' RACE reads via MiXCR and lists one record per CDR3 protein. The sample carries 300,000 to 350,000 distinct CDR3 sequences, 19% recorded once. Sequenced sample: PBMCs or a T cell subset sorted from them (not recorded which). Receptors were obtained from a man aged 18 to 30 who had mild COVID-19 (a few samples of this study predate the infection). Cell type and time point are not known.

This clonotype was observed a few times. This sequence joins TRBV7-2 and TRBJ2-7, with 9 nucleotides matching TRBD1. The CDR3 is 14 amino acids. Germline CDR1 is SGHTA and CDR2 is FQGNSA. The V and J ends lost 2 bases and 4 bases, in that order; junction bases with no gene match: 3. CDR3 bases: TGTGCCAGCAGCTTACTACAGGGGGCGTACGAGCAGTACTTC. Translating gives CASSLLQGAYEQYF. Full variable domain (remainder filled in from reference TRBV7-2 and TRBJ2-7): GAGVSQSPSNKVTEKGKDVELRCDPISGHTALYWYRQSLGQGLEFLIYFQGNSAPDKSGLPSDRFSAERTGGSVSTLTIQRTQQEDSAVYLCASSLLQGAYEQYFGPGTRLTVT.

The CDR3 sequence: CATSDRGRVTQYF. For the CDR3, the DNA is TGTGCCACCAGTGATCGAGGTCGGGTTACGCAGTATTTT. This chain links TRBV24-1 with TRBJ2-3; D remains ambiguous. Germline V lookup: CDR1 KGHDR, CDR2 SFDVKD. The CDR3 consists of 13 residues. Trimming removed 3 bases at V and 8 bases at J, with 11 bases between.

This clonotype was observed a few times. V gene TRBV5-1 combines with J gene TRBJ2-1; 9 bases line up with TRBD2. Trimming at V came to 2 bases and at J to 4 bases, leaving 7 bases not matched to a gene. The CDR3 sequence is 16 residues long. The germline gives CDR1 SGHRS, CDR2 YFSETQ. CDR3 sequence (DNA): TGCGCCAGCAGCTTATTGCCTAGCGGGGCTTACAATGAGCAGTTCTTC. Encoded protein: CASSLLPSGAYNEQFF.

This chain joins TRBV4-2 and TRBJ2-2; 9 bases are a match to TRBD2. The germline V gene encodes CDR1 LGHNA and CDR2 YNFKEQ. After removal of 2 bases from V and 5 bases from J, the junction contained 9 bases not matched to a gene. This CDR3 spans 17 amino acids. For the CDR3, the DNA is TGTGCCAGCAGCCAACGAGCGGGGGGCCTAAGGACCGGGGAGCTGTTTTTT. It is translated as CASSQRAGGLRTGELFF.

V gene TRBV7-2 combines with J gene TRBJ1-1; no firm D call. The CDR3 length is 13 residues. Germline lookup yields CDR1 SGHTA and CDR2 FQGNSA. Between the trimmed V and J ends, which lost 7 bases and 3 bases, there was a span of 12 bases. The CDR3 sequence is CASKSGVYTEAFF. CDR3 DNA sequence: TGTGCCAGCAAGTCTGGGGTGTACACTGAAGCTTTCTTT.

The chain uses TRBV7-8 and TRBJ2-7; no clear D gene. Germline V gives CDR1 SGHVS, CDR2 FQNEAQ. Trimming left V 1 base short and J 5 bases short, with 15 bases between. CDR3 length equals 15 residues. The CDR3 spells CASSLDAEELHEQYV. In DNA form, the CDR3 reads TGTGCCAGCAGCTTAGATGCAGAGGAACTCCACGAGCAGTACGTC.

The rearrangement links TRBV30 to TRBJ1-6; D is uncertain. V was pared by 0 bases and J by 7 bases, with 7 bases between. Germline V CDR1 and CDR2: GTSNPN, SVGIG (reference sequence). This CDR3 has 13 amino acids. Written as DNA, the CDR3 is TGTGCCTGGAGTGTACATCAGAATTCACCCCTCCACTTT. Residues: CAWSVHQNSPLHF.

The chain recombines TRBV20-1 with TRBJ1-4; 7 nucleotides align to TRBD1. The CDR3 has 14 amino acids. Germline values: CDR1 DFQATT, CDR2 SNEGSKA (reference sequence). The ends lost 6 bases at V and 4 bases at J; junction bases unmatched: 8. CDR3: CSAMKTGFNEKLFF. The CDR3 nucleotides read TGCAGTGCCATGAAGACAGGGTTTAATGAAAAACTGTTTTTT.

This clonotype was recorded many times. The rearrangement links TRBV7-9 to TRBJ2-3; no clear D gene. CDR1 is SEHNR and CDR2 is FQNEAQ in the germline V gene (reference sequence). Deletions cut 6 bases from V and 5 bases from J, with 6 bases between. The CDR3 sequence is 11 residues long. CDR3 amino acids: CASSPRDTQYF. In nucleotides, the CDR3 is TGTGCCAGCAGTCCCCGAGATACGCAGTATTTT.

The chain recombines TRBV12-3 or TRBV12-4 with TRBJ2-7, with D possibly being TRBD1 (7 bases). V lost 4 bases to trimming and J lost 4 bases, with 14 bases between them. CDR3 length equals 14 residues. The DNA of the CDR3 is TGTGCCAGCAGTTCGTGGAGGGGGCTTTACGAGCAGTACTTC. It translates to CASSSWRGLYEQYF.

A few counts support this clonotype. The V gene is TRBV12-3 or TRBV12-4, the J gene TRBJ1-1, with a possible D match to TRBD1 (6 bases). CDR3 length: 14 residues. Trimming shortened V by 6 bases and J by 6 bases, and 17 bases separated the two germline ends. The CDR3 is CASSRTGLISEAFF. CDR3 in DNA: TGTGCCAGCAGCCGCACAGGGCTGATCTCTGAAGCTTTCTTT.

V and J are TRBV7-2 and TRBJ2-7; tentatively, D is TRBD1 or TRBD2 (5 bases each). V was pared by 1 base and J by 6 bases, with 13 bases between. Per the germline V gene, CDR1 is SGHTA and CDR2 is FQGNSA. The CDR3 sequence is 14 residues long. The CDR3 reads CASSLVIFGGEQYF. DNA of the CDR3: TGTGCCAGCAGCTTAGTGATCTTTGGGGGCGAGCAGTACTTC.

This chain connects TRBV5-1 to TRBJ2-1, with 9 positions matching TRBD1. J was trimmed by 8 bases and V by 4 bases; bases with no gene match: 10. Germline-derived CDR1 and CDR2 are SGHRS and YFSETQ. The length of the CDR3 is 15 residues. The CDR3 DNA follows: TGCGCCAGCAGCGCGCCCGGGACAGGGAACGATGAGCAGTTCTTC. It encodes CASSAPGTGNDEQFF.

The chain is built from TRBV12-3 or TRBV12-4 and TRBJ2-3, with 8 bases lining up with TRBD2. V lost 3 bases to trimming and J lost 1 base; unmatched junction nucleotides: 12. The CDR3 contains 18 residues. For the CDR3, the DNA is TGTGCCAGCAGTTTGGCGGGGGGATACCCCGGGGGCACAGATACGCAGTATTTT. Residues: CASSLAGGYPGGTDTQYF.

This sequence joins TRBV7-9 and TRBJ2-7; unclear D gene. The V gene's germline CDR1 is SEHNR and CDR2 FQNEAQ (reference sequence). V shed 5 bases and J shed 2 bases, with 10 bases lying between them. CDR3 length equals 13 residues. CDR3 region: CASSRGRPYEQYF. The CDR3 region has the DNA TGTGCCAGCAGCCGCGGACGGCCCTACGAGCAGTACTTC. The entire variable domain, with the rest obtained from reference TRBV7-9 and TRBJ2-7, is as follows: DTGVSQNPRHKITKRGQNVTFRCDPISEHNRLYWYRQTLGQGPEFLTYFQNEAQLEKSRLLSDRFSAERPKGSFSTLEIQRTEQGDSAMYLCASSRGRPYEQYFGPGTRLTVT.

The sample holds a few counts of this clonotype. The V call is TRBV9, the J call TRBJ2-5; 10 bases agree with TRBD1. CDR3 length: 14 amino acids. Germline V gene lookup returns CDR1 SGDLS and CDR2 YYNGEE. V lost 4 bases, J lost 5 bases, and 5 bases stayed unmatched. The CDR3 sequence is CASSFRDRGETQYF. DNA for the CDR3: TGTGCCAGCAGCTTCCGGGACAGGGGCGAGACCCAGTACTTC.

The CDR3 loop reads CSAGRGGTGELFF. The CDR3 DNA reads as TGCAGCGCGGGGAGGGGCGGAACCGGGGAGCTGTTTTTT. V usage is TRBV29-1 and J usage is TRBJ2-2; TRBD2 matches 7 bases. Trimming at V came to 7 bases and at J to 5 bases, leaving 7 bases not matched to a gene. CDR1 is SQVTM, CDR2 ANQGSEA, per germline. The length of the CDR3 is 13 residues.

The chain employs TRBV4-1 and TRBJ2-7, with D perhaps matching TRBD1 or TRBD2 (6 bases each). The V gene lost 4 bases and the J gene lost 4 bases, with 17 bases spanning the gap. Germline V CDR1 and CDR2: MGHRA, YSYEKL. There are 15 residues in the CDR3. This CDR3 reads CASSLREGGRYEQYV. The CDR3, as DNA: TGCGCCAGCAGCCTTCGTGAGGGGGGTCGGTACGAGCAGTACGTC.

This clonotype appeared once. A much larger clonotype is one base distant, so this may be a read error. The chain is built from TRBV7-3 and TRBJ2-2; D unclear. CDR3 size: 12 residues. The germline V gene encodes CDR1 SGHTA and CDR2 FQGTGA. The chain's CDR3 is CASSTNTRELFF. CDR3 nucleotide sequence: TGTGCCAGCAGCACCAACACCAGGGAGCTGTTTTTT.

This clonotype was recorded a few times. The V call is TRBV6-4, the J call TRBJ1-5; D gene unclear. The CDR3 runs 16 residues. CDR1 and CDR2 from the germline V gene are MRHNA and SNTAGT. V gave up 2 bases and J gave up 1 base, with 12 bases separating them. The CDR3 is CASSDRSSGSNQPQHF. The CDR3 DNA reads TGTGCCAGCAGTGACCGATCTAGCGGGAGCAATCAGCCCCAGCATTTT.

This chain uses TRBV20-1 with TRBJ1-1; no definite D call. CDR1 DFQATT and CDR2 SNEGSKA come from the germline V gene (reference sequence). V was pared by 6 bases and J by 4 bases, with 12 bases between. The CDR3 runs to 12 residues. The CDR3 reads CSARQVVTEAFF. In nucleotides, the CDR3 is TGCAGTGCGAGACAAGTAGTCACTGAAGCTTTCTTT.

The gene calls are TRBV20-1 and TRBJ1-1; the D is unclear. The CDR3 is 13 residues long. The germline CDR1 and CDR2 sequences are DFQATT and SNEGSKA (reference sequence). The V end lost 6 bases, the J end lost 3 bases, and 14 bases lay between the germline ends. The CDR3 DNA follows: TGCAGTGCCGAAGGCAGCTCTGACACTGAAGCTTTCTTT. As protein: CSAEGSSDTEAFF.

At least ten counts were recorded for this clonotype. This chain uses TRBV13 with TRBJ2-1; D remains unclear. The V end was cut by 2 bases, the J end by 6 bases, with 14 bases between. CDR1 PRHDT and CDR2 FYEKMQ come from the germline V gene (reference sequence). The CDR3 consists of 15 residues. This chain's CDR3 is CASSLLGSRRNEQFF. The CDR3, as DNA: TGTGCCAGCAGCTTATTAGGGTCCCGTCGCAATGAGCAGTTCTTC.

This clonotype has at least ten counts. The rearrangement links TRBV20-1 to TRBJ2-5, with D possibly TRBD1 on 5 matching bases. V dropped 2 bases and J dropped 4 bases, with 5 bases sitting between them. This CDR3 comprises 11 residues. Germline CDR1 is DFQATT and CDR2 is SNEGSKA (reference sequence). CDR3 residues: CSARQGETQYF. CDR3 nucleotide sequence: TGCAGTGCTAGACAGGGAGAGACCCAGTACTTC.

Only a few counts were recorded for this clonotype. CDR3 protein: CASSVEGAWSTDTQYF. CDR3 nucleotide sequence: TGTGCCAGCAGCGTAGAAGGGGCGTGGAGCACAGATACGCAGTATTTT. This sequence joins TRBV9 and TRBJ2-3, with D possibly being TRBD1 (5 bases). Trimming pared 0 bases from V and 0 bases from J, leaving 11 bases between. The CDR3 spans 16 residues. Germline lookup yields CDR1 SGDLS and CDR2 YYNGEE. Drawing the rest from reference TRBV9 and TRBJ2-3, the complete variable domain is DSGVTQTPKHLITATGQRVTLRCSPRSGDLSVYWYQQSLDQGLQFLIQYYNGEERAKGNILERFSAQQFPDLHSELNLSSLELGDSALYFCASSVEGAWSTDTQYFGPGTRLTVL.